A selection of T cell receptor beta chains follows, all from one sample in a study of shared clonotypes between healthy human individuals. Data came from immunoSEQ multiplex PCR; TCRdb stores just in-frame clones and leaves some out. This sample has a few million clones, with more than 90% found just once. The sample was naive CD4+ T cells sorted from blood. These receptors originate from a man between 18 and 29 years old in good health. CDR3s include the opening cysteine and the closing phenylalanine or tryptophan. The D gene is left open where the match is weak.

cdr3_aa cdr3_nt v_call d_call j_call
CASSPTGINQPQHF TGTGCCAGCAGCCCGACAGGGATCAATCAGCCCCAGCATTTT TRBV6-6 TRBD1 TRBJ1-5
CASSLGLTNTGELFF TGCGCCAGCAGCCTCGGACTCACGAACACCGGGGAGCTGTTTTTT TRBV4-3 - TRBJ2-2
CASSLGLAGHPGSYNEQFF TGTGCCAGCAGCTTAGGACTAGCGGGGCACCCAGGATCCTACAATGAGCAGTTCTTC TRBV7-2 TRBD2 TRBJ2-1
CAWSGSGSNQPQHF TGTGCCTGGAGTGGTTCCGGTAGCAATCAGCCCCAGCATTTT TRBV30 - TRBJ1-5
CATGGGSALTDTQYF TGTGCCACCGGGGGGGGCTCGGCTCTCACAGATACGCAGTATTTT TRBV10-3 TRBD2 TRBJ2-3
CASSMVGQIITGELFF TGTGCCAGTAGTATGGTAGGGCAGATCATCACCGGGGAGCTGTTTTTT TRBV19 - TRBJ2-2
CASSLTPAGMNTEAFF TGTGCCAGCAGCCTGACCCCGGCGGGGATGAACACTGAAGCTTTCTTT TRBV5-8 - TRBJ1-1
CASRPTGGSHTGELFF TGTGCCAGCAGACCTACAGGGGGCTCTCACACCGGGGAGCTGTTTTTT TRBV7-2 TRBD1 TRBJ2-2
CTSTPGASNQPQHF TGTACCTCTACCCCAGGGGCAAGCAATCAGCCCCAGCATTTT TRBV2 - TRBJ1-5
CASSVALAGVGGGEQFF TGTGCCAGCAGCGTAGCACTAGCGGGAGTGGGGGGCGGTGAGCAGTTCTTC TRBV9 TRBD2 TRBJ2-1
CASSLQSPAMTEAFF TGTGCCAGCAGTTTACAATCGCCGGCCATGACTGAAGCTTTCTTT TRBV27 - TRBJ1-1
CATAGPPLYNEQFF TGTGCCACGGCGGGCCCCCCACTCTACAATGAGCAGTTCTTC TRBV19 - TRBJ2-1
CASSERGGDEKLFF TGTGCCAGCAGTGAAAGGGGGGGTGATGAAAAACTGTTTTTT TRBV6-1 - TRBJ1-4
CASSPAALGNTIYF TGTGCCAGCAGCCCGGCGGCCTTGGGAAACACCATATATTTT TRBV9 - TRBJ1-3
CASSLETGPNTGELFF TGTGCCAGCAGCTTAGAGACAGGGCCGAACACCGGGGAGCTGTTTTTT TRBV7-6 TRBD1 TRBJ2-2
CASSPFGEYGYTF TGTGCCAGCAGCCCCTTTGGGGAGTATGGCTACACCTTC TRBV6-6 - TRBJ1-2
CASSFGGRSSGNTIYF TGTGCCAGCAGCTTTGGCGGCCGGAGCTCTGGAAACACCATATATTTT TRBV12-1 - TRBJ1-3
CASSLVWRDEQYF TGTGCCAGCAGCTTAGTTTGGAGGGACGAGCAGTACTTC TRBV7-2 - TRBJ2-7
CASSWTVDTEAFF TGCGCCAGCAGCTGGACAGTAGACACTGAAGCTTTCTTT TRBV5-1 - TRBJ1-1
CASSISGQLSNQPQHF TGTGCCAGTAGTATATCGGGCCAACTGAGCAATCAGCCCCAGCATTTT TRBV19 - TRBJ1-5
CASSLDVWGSSSYNEQFF TGTGCCAGCAGCTTAGATGTTTGGGGCTCAAGCTCCTACAATGAGCAGTTCTTC TRBV11-3 - TRBJ2-1
CASSLWIPSSYNEQFF TGTGCCAGCAGCTTGTGGATCCCTAGCTCCTACAATGAGCAGTTCTTC TRBV5-6 - TRBJ2-1
CAWRLAGDPEQYF TGTGCCTGGAGACTAGCGGGAGATCCCGAGCAGTACTTC TRBV30 TRBD2 TRBJ2-7
CASSLSRSNEQFF TGCGCCAGCAGCCTTTCTAGATCCAATGAGCAGTTCTTC TRBV4-1 - TRBJ2-1
CASSKFGGETQYF TGTGCCAGCAGCAAATTCGGTGGAGAGACCCAGTACTTC TRBV7-6 - TRBJ2-5
CASSYSRGLYGYTF TGTGCCAGCAGTTACTCGCGGGGCCTTTATGGCTACACCTTC TRBV6-5 - TRBJ1-2
CASSENPANYEQYF TGCGCCAGCAGTGAAAATCCGGCAAACTACGAGCAGTACTTC TRBV10-1 - TRBJ2-7
CASSASSYEQYF TGTGCCAGCAGTGCCTCATCGTACGAGCAGTACTTC TRBV25-1 - TRBJ2-7